The 8 T cell receptor beta chains below were found in one sample sequenced in a study of neurological immune-mediated disorders. TCRdb itself ran the 5' RACE reads through MiXCR, one entry per CDR3 protein. The sample carries some 41,000 distinct CDR3 sequences, roughly 15% recorded once. The sequencing input was CD4+ T cells from blood. Receptor source: a woman aged 55-69 years with HTLV-1-associated myelopathy (HAM/TSP).

In its sample, this clonotype was seen many times. The chain links TRBV20-1 to TRBJ2-3; no firm D call. The V gene's germline CDR1 is DFQATT and CDR2 SNEGSKA (reference sequence). V dropped 3 bases and J dropped 6 bases, with 13 bases sitting between them. The CDR3 covers 13 residues. CDR3 in DNA: TGCAGTGCTAGCGACGTGGTTAGGGATACGCAGTATTTT. The encoded protein is CSASDVVRDTQYF.

This clonotype was recorded once. The CDR3 DNA follows: TGTGCCAGTAGTATAGGACAGGGAGGCGACACTGAAGCTTTCTTT. Residues: CASSIGQGGDTEAFF. The chain recombines TRBV19 with TRBJ1-1, with 7 positions matching TRBD1. CDR3 length: 15 residues. The germline CDR1 and CDR2 sequences are LNHDA and SQIVND (reference sequence). Unmatched junction bases numbered 5, after V lost 1 base and J lost 3 bases.

In its sample, this clonotype was seen many times. This rearrangement joins TRBV5-1 to TRBJ2-7; D possibly corresponds to TRBD2 (5 bases). This CDR3 is 15 amino acids long. Trimming took 1 base from V and 6 from J, leaving 17 bases between them. Germline V gene sequence: CDR1 SGHRS, CDR2 YFSETQ. For the CDR3, the DNA is TGCGCCAGCAGCTTGTTCTCGGCCCACCGGGGCGAGCAGTACTTC. It translates to CASSLFSAHRGEQYF.

This clonotype was counted many times. The chain joins TRBV20-1 to TRBJ2-7; D tentatively fits TRBD1 or TRBD2 (5 bases each). Germline V lookup: CDR1 DFQATT, CDR2 SNEGSKA (reference sequence). The CDR3 is made up of 18 amino acids. V lost 1 base and J 0 bases, leaving 22 bases between the germline ends. DNA for the CDR3: TGCAGTGCTAGAGGAGACTTAGGGGAGTCAGTCTCCTCCTACGAGCAGTACTTC. Encoded protein: CSARGDLGESVSSYEQYF.

This clonotype was detected ten times or more. The rearrangement uses TRBV5-1 and TRBJ2-3; D is unresolved. CDR1 and CDR2 (germline): SGHRS, YFSETQ. Trimming pared 5 bases from V and 1 base from J, leaving 11 bases between. The CDR3 runs to 14 residues. The CDR3 coding sequence is TGCGCCAGCAGTATCAGTGGGGGCACAGATACGCAGTATTTT. It yields the protein CASSISGGTDTQYF.

This clonotype was observed at least ten times. The chain links TRBV7-3 to TRBJ2-3, with D perhaps matching TRBD1 (5 bases). The V end lost 1 base, the J end lost 2 bases, and 10 bases lay between the germline ends. The germline V gene has CDR1 SGHTA and CDR2 FQGTGA. The CDR3 sequence is 15 residues long. CDR3 sequence: CASSLMPGNTDTQYF. The DNA for the CDR3 is TGTGCCAGCAGCTTAATGCCAGGGAACACAGATACGCAGTATTTT. The variable domain in full, completed from reference TRBV7-3 and TRBJ2-3, reads GAGVSQTPSNKVTEKGKYVELRCDPISGHTALYWYRQSLGQGPEFLIYFQGTGAADDSGLPNDRFFAVRPEGSVSTLKIQRTERGDSAVYLCASSLMPGNTDTQYFGPGTRLTVL.

This clonotype was seen at least ten times. The chain employs TRBV7-2 and TRBJ1-2, with D tentatively TRBD1 (6 bases). Germline-derived CDR1 and CDR2 are SGHTA and FQGNSA. This CDR3 is 13 amino acids long. The V gene lost 8 bases and the J gene lost 7 bases, with 17 bases spanning the gap. This chain's CDR3 is CASQYRGGGGYTF. As DNA, the CDR3 is TGTGCCAGCCAATATAGAGGAGGGGGTGGCTACACCTTC.

This clonotype came up many times. The chain joins TRBV12-3 or TRBV12-4 to TRBJ1-1; D is undetermined. The CDR3 loop spans 14 amino acids. Trimming pared 4 bases from V and 3 bases from J, leaving 12 bases between. The CDR3 DNA reads TGTGCCAGCAGTTCGGGCGAGCAGTACACTGAAGCTTTCTTT. Its protein is CASSSGEQYTEAFF.